This T cell receptor (beta chain) comes out of a study of beta chain features in type 1 diabetes. At the level of the study: When patients were set against healthy donors, age, gender and cell yields were similar. Study-wide findings and caveats: Insertion counts at VDJ junctions were lower in type 1 diabetes patients, who also showed more deletions there. Moderately but significantly shorter TCRB CDR3s were found in Type 1 diabetes patients in all four CD4+ subsets.

Germline V gene lookup returns CDR1 SGHNT and CDR2 YENEEA. Between the trimmed V and J ends, which lost 5 bases and 4 bases, there was a span of 5 bases. CDR3 length: 11 residues. Expressed TCRB transcripts got sequenced, as all isolated RNA was reverse transcribed. Generated by immunoSEQ multiplex PCR, the TCRdb table keeps only in-frame clones and is missing some. The sample lists 330,000 or so clones, around an eighth occurring once. Points on this clone: Antigen unknown.

This chain uses TRBV11-3 with TRBJ2-5; no clear D. The clonotype comes from a woman aged 18-29 years with type 1 diabetes. Sequencing used naive CD4+ T cells from blood. CDR3 residues: CASSTRETQYF. CDR3 bases: TGTGCCAGCAGCACTCGAGAGACCCAGTACTTC.